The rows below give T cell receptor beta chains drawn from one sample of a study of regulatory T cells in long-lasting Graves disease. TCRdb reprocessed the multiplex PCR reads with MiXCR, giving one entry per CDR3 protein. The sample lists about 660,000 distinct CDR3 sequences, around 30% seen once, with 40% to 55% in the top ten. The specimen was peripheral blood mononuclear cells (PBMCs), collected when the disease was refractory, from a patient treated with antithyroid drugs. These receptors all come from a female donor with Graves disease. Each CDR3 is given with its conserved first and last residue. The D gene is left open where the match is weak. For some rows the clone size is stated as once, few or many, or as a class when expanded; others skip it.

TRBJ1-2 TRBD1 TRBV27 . TGTGCCAGCAGGGACAGGGGGCGTTCCTATGGCTACACCTTC CASRDRGRSYGYTF
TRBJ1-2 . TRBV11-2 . TGTGCCAGCAGCGCCTCCTGGGTCCCGTCGGGCTACACCTTC CASSASWVPSGYTF
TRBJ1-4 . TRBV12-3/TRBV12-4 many TGTGCCAGCAGTTTGGCAGGGGTTGATGAAAAACTGTTTTTT CASSLAGVDEKLFF
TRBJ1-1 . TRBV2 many TGTGCCACCGGGGAAGGGATGACTGAAGCTTTCTTT CATGEGMTEAFF
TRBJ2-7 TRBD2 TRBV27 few TGTGCCAGCAGCCCTGGGACTAGCGGGAGGCTGTACTTC CASSPGTSGRLYF
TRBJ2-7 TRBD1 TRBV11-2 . TGTGCCAGCAGCCGGACAGGGGCGGCCTCCTACGAGCAGTACTTC CASSRTGAASYEQYF
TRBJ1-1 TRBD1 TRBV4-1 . TGCGCCAGCGGGGACAGCCCGACCACTGAAGCTTTCTTT CASGDSPTTEAFF
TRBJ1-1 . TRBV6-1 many TGTGCCAGCCACATAGCCTCGAACACTGAAGCTTTCTTT CASHIASNTEAFF
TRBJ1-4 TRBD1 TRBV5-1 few TGCGCCAGCAGCTCGAACAGGGGTCTGAATGAAAAACTGTTTTTT CASSSNRGLNEKLFF
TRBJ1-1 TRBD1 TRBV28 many TGTGCCAGCATAAGAGACAGGGGTACTGAAGCTTTCTTT CASIRDRGTEAFF